This T cell receptor (beta chain) was obtained from a study of blood T cell repertoires in COVID-19. Study information: Material from acute and convalescent COVID-19 was sourced from the United States, Italy and Spain. Sources were T cells, B-cell-depleted T cells, or PBMCs; the material itself was cDNA or gDNA.

The CDR3 is 15 amino acids. Germline lookup yields CDR1 LNHDA and CDR2 SQIVND (reference sequence). V was pared by 3 bases and J by 4 bases, with 13 bases between. Original processing notes: Reference gene primer amplification in the assay estimated nucleated cell counts. Profiled with immunoSEQ multiplex PCR; TCRdb holds only in-frame clones, not every one. V, J and clone size are taken as reported in that table, and D and trimming were inferred from the DNA itself. The sample lists a few hundred thousand clones; about 80% were seen once. Comments on this clone: The same CDR3 can be traced to other DNA sequences in this sample.

The sample comprised peripheral blood. The chain joins TRBV19 to TRBJ1-5; possibly TRBD1 for D (6 bases). This TCR derives from a man older than 75 with acute or convalescent COVID-19. CDR3 coding DNA: TGTGCCAGTAGTATCCTCGACAGGAATAATCAGCCCCAGCATTTT. This codes for CASSILDRNNQPQHF.